Here is one T cell receptor (beta chain) with its context. Its specific antigen is unknown. Base qualities are missing; no much larger clone stands one base away. The data were obtained in a study of blood T cell repertoires in COVID-19 (dated by TCRdb to the early 2020s). Background on the whole study: Samples from collaborators originated in the United States, Italy and Spain and spanned both the acute and convalescent phases of COVID-19. Samples came from the ongoing ImmuneRACE study (first 160 participants) plus 1,254 subjects from 6 global collaborators. Subjects who had been exposed to COVID-19, were actively infected with it, or had recovered from it provided the deeply sampled blood TCRbeta repertoires that made up the dataset. Where HLA class I and class II types were available, the types were taken from metadata supplied by the sample provider, not from assay-based typing. The repertoires were released in a freely available public database intended as a resource for research on the immune response to SARS-CoV-2. A de-identified subject ID, COVID-19 status, age in years and sex were almost always included in the sample metadata. The prospective study material was composed of cDNA or gDNA derived from T cells, B-cell-depleted T cells, or PBMCs.

The paper's findings and limits, for the study overall: Clinical and demographic metadata were provided uncurated, with the amount varying by source and participant.

Collaborating institutions collected whole blood in K2EDTA tubes following their own protocols. For TCRbeta analysis, collaborator samples were shipped as frozen whole blood, as isolated PBMCs, or as DNA extracted from either sample type. TCRbeta CDR3 regions were amplified from genomic DNA by means of the immunoSEQ Assay, a bias-controlled multiplex PCR. Under the source paper's analysis protocol: Nucleated cell counts per sample were estimated from amplification of reference gene primers within the assay. To quantify the absolute abundance of each unique TCRbeta CDR3 rearrangement, sequence reads were collapsed and filtered. For each sample, productive Simpson clonality was calculated as the square root of Simpson's diversity index over productive rearrangements. This is the immuneACCESS table as TCRdb keeps it, with only in-frame sequences that have V and J called. A part of the clones is gone; compared with another copy, unresolved V genes explain less than half, and the rest is unexplained. That table furnishes V, J and clone size, whereas the DNA furnished D and trimming. In all, the sample holds about 250,000 clones, and approximately 80% of those were seen once. Of the sample, roughly 9.8% is held by the ten largest clones.

The CDR3 sequence holds 15 residues, the cysteine and phenylalanine included. Solely the CDR3 DNA is kept, with 45 bases framed from the first base. CDR1 and CDR2 are read off the germline V gene (reference sequence) as MNHEY and SMNVEV. After removal of 2 bases from V and 2 bases from J, the junction retains 3 bases not matched to a gene. This chain is built from TRBV27 and TRBJ2-7; TRBD1 matches 10 bases in the middle. Sequenced material: peripheral blood. The clonotype was recovered from an elderly man with acute or convalescent COVID-19. The sequenced DNA: TGTGCCAGCAGTTTAAGGGACAGGGGAACCTACGAGCAGTACTTC. This is translated as CASSLRDRGTYEQYF.